This T cell receptor (beta chain) was captured in a study of radiotherapy plus CTLA-4 blockade in lung cancer (dated by TCRdb to 2016 to 2019). Some background on the complete study: Among the enrolled patients, roughly 19% had an objective response, and less than 40% reached disease control. Summary of the overall study and its limitations: Early dynamic changes in blood T cell clones, together with increased serum interferon-beta after radiation, were reported as the strongest predictors of response. After treatment with radiotherapy and ipilimumab, TCR clones that originated in tumors expanded in peripheral blood.

Compared with germline, V lacks 5 bases and J lacks 5 bases; bases without a gene match: 6. CDR1 and CDR2 (LNHDA, SQIVND) derive from the germline V gene (reference sequence). The cysteine opens and the phenylalanine closes a CDR3 of 16 amino acids. Of the read, only the CDR3 DNA is kept; its 48 bases are in frame from base 1. The study tested focal radiation therapy combined with CTLA-4 blockade (ipilimumab) in patients with chemo-refractory metastatic non-small-cell lung cancer. The protocol used for the library was the immunoSEQ multiplex PCR assay. TCRdb obtained this table from immuneACCESS and retained in-frame rearrangements with V and J assigned. These tables miss some clones; where compared with another copy, unresolved V genes account for less than half of the shortfall, and the remainder is unexplained. The sample table holds more than 50,000 clones, of which around 77% were seen once. The biggest ten clones account for approximately 2.9% of the sample.

Regarding this clone: What antigen it recognizes has not been identified. Base quality data are lacking; no much larger clone is found one base away.

This sequence originates from a human donor with non-small cell lung cancer who had a complete response to radiotherapy plus ipilimumab. Material: peripheral blood, obtained from a patient treated with radiotherapy plus ipilimumab. The V gene is TRBV19 and the J gene is TRBJ2-2; 12 bases in between match TRBD1. DNA sequence: TGTGCCAGTAGTGTGGGACAGGGGGCGCGGACCGGGGAGCTGTTTTTT. It translates as CASSVGQGARTGELFF. Extended through the reference TRBV19 and TRBJ2-2 proteins, this CDR3 yields the full variable domain: DGGITQSPKYLFRKEGQNVTLSCEQNLNHDAMYWYRQDPGQGLRLIYYSQIVNDFQKGDIAEGYSVSREKKESFPLTVTSAQKNPTAFYLCASSVGQGARTGELFFGEGSRLTVL.